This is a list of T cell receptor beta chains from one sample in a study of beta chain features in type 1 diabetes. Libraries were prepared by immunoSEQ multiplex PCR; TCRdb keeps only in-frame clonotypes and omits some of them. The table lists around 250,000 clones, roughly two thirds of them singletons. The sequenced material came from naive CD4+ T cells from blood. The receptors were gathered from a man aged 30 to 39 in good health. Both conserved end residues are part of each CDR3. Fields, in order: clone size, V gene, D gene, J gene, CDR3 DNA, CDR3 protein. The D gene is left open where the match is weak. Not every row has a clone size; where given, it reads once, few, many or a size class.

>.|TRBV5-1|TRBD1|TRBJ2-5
TGCGCCAGCAGCTCACTTGGGACAGGGGTAGAGACCCAGTACTTC
CASSSLGTGVETQYF
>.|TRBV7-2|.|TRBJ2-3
TGTGCCAGCAGCTTAGCGCGTGGTAACACAGATACGCAGTATTTT
CASSLARGNTDTQYF
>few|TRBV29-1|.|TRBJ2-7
TGCAGCGTTGACAGTAACCGCGACGAGCAGTACTTC
CSVDSNRDEQYF
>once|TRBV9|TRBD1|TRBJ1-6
TGTGCCAGCAGCGGCAGGGGGCCCTCACCCCTCCACTTT
CASSGRGPSPLHF
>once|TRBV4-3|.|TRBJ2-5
TGCGCCAGCAGCCAAGATCCGCGTTCTGAGACCCAGTACTTC
CASSQDPRSETQYF
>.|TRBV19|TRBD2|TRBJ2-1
TGTGCCAGTAGTACCCGGACTAGCGGTAACAATGAGCAGTTCTTC
CASSTRTSGNNEQFF
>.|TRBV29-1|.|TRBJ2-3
TGCAGCGCCTTTTCCACAGATACGCAGTATTTT
CSAFSTDTQYF
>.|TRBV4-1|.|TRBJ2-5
TGCGCCAGCAGCTTCGGGACACAAGAGACCCAGTACTTC
CASSFGTQETQYF
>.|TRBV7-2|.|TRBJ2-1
TGTGCCAGCAGCTTATGGAATGAGCAGTTCTTC
CASSLWNEQFF
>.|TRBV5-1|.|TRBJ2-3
TGCGCCAGCAGCCTGGTGAACGGTGGAGATACGCAGTATTTT
CASSLVNGGDTQYF
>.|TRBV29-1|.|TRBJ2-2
TGCAGCGTTGGAAATAGGGGTACCGGGGAGCTGTTTTTT
CSVGNRGTGELFF
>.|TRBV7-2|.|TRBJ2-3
TGTGCCAGCAGCTTAACATTTAGCACAGATACGCAGTATTTT
CASSLTFSTDTQYF
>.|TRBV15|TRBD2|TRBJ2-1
TGTGCCACCAGCAGACCGCTAGCGGGAGCGCCCCGCAATGAGCAGTTCTTC
CATSRPLAGAPRNEQFF
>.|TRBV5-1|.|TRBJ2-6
TGCGCCAGCAGCAAAGGACTGGACGTCCTGACTTTC
CASSKGLDVLTF
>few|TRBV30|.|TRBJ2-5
TGTGCCTGCCTTACGGAGACCCAGTACTTC
CACLTETQYF
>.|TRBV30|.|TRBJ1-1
TGTGCCTGGAGTATTAGGACGGGGAGTGAAGCTTTCTTT
CAWSIRTGSEAFF
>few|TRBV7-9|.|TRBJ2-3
TGTGCCAGCAGCTTGGTGGGGACTGTCGATACGCAGTATTTT
CASSLVGTVDTQYF
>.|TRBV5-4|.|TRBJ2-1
TGTGCCAGCAGCTTGTTACCGAGCTCCTACAATGAGCAGTTCTTC
CASSLLPSSYNEQFF
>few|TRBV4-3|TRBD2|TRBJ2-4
TGCGCCAGCAGCCAAGAATTGGGACTAGCGGGAGATTCGGCCATTCAGTACTTC
CASSQELGLAGDSAIQYF
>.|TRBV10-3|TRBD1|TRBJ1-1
TGTGCCACGAGAGGGGGACAGGGGAACACTGAAGCTTTCTTT
CATRGGQGNTEAFF
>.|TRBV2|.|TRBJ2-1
TGTGCCAGCAGTGGGACAGCCTACTACAATGAGCAGTTCTTC
CASSGTAYYNEQFF
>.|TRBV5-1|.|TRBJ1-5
TGCGCCAGCAGCTTGGGCTCGGATCAGCCCCAGCATTTT
CASSLGSDQPQHF
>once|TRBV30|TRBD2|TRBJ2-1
TGTGCCTGGGGATCGGGACTAGCGTCCAATGAGCAGTTCTTC
CAWGSGLASNEQFF
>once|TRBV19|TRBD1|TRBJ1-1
TGTGCCAGTACCCCAACAGGGGACACTGAAGCTTTCTTT
CASTPTGDTEAFF
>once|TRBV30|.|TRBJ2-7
TGTGCCACCGGAGGGCCTGGGTACGAGCAGTACTTC
CATGGPGYEQYF
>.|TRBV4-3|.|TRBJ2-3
TGCGCCAGCAGCCAAGAGGACAGAAGCACAGATACGCAGTATTTT
CASSQEDRSTDTQYF
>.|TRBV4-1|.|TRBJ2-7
TGCGCCAGCAGCCAAGAAGGCTACGAGCAGTACTTC
CASSQEGYEQYF
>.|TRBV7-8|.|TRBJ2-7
TGTGCCAGCAGCTCGAGTGAGAAACCCCTGGGCGAGCAGTACTTC
CASSSSEKPLGEQYF
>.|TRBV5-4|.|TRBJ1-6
TGTGCCAGCAGCTACGGACGGGATAATTCACCCCTCCACTTT
CASSYGRDNSPLHF
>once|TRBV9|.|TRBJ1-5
TGTGCCAGCAGCGTAGGGCCGGGGATAGGAAATCAGCCCCAGCATTTT
CASSVGPGIGNQPQHF
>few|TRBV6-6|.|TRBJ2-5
TGTGCCAGCAGTTCCCGGGACACCGTGGAGGCCCAGTACTTC
CASSSRDTVEAQYF
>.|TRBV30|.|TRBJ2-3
TGTGCCTGGAGTGGGCAGGCCGGAGATACGCAGTATTTT
CAWSGQAGDTQYF
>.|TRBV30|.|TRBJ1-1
TGTGCCTGGAGGGGGCTCCGAACTGAAGCTTTCTTT
CAWRGLRTEAFF
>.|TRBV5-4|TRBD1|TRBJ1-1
TGTGCCAGCAGCTTTAGCGCAGGGGGCAATCCTGAAGCTTTCTTT
CASSFSAGGNPEAFF
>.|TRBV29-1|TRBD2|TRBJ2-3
TGCAGCGCCGCCCGACTAGCGGAGTTCACAGATACGCAGTATTTT
CSAARLAEFTDTQYF
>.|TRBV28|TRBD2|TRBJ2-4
TGTGCCAGCAGTTTAAGCGGGGCAGCCAAAAACATTCAGTACTTC
CASSLSGAAKNIQYF